The source of this T cell receptor (beta chain) is a study of T cell repertoires in cytomegalovirus infection. About this clonotype: What it binds is unknown.

Study results and limitations: Dominating the ex vivo response were TCR beta clonotypes that were CMV-specific and HLA-C-restricted. Cumulative public TCR beta family frequency identified CMV carriers with the relevant HLA.

Each CDR3 protein gets one entry after TCRdb re-called the reads with MiXCR. Of 450,000 to 600,000 distinct CDR3 sequences in the sample, more than 30% were seen once. This clonotype originated in a human donor in good health (CMV status not recorded). Some clones in this sample may be carry-over from other donors' samples. The input for sequencing was cultured PBMCs, taken from culture after CMV antigen stimulation.

The CDR3 bases are TGTGCCAGCAGCCCAACAGCGGGAGGGCCCACAGATACGCAGTATTTT. Protein: CASSPTAGGPTDTQYF. The chain has TRBV7-9 and TRBJ2-3, with TRBD2 identical over 10 bases. From germline, CDR1 is SEHNR and CDR2 FQNEAQ (reference sequence). This CDR3 comprises 16 residues. The V gene end was trimmed by 5 bases and the J gene end by 2 bases; junction bases not matched to a gene: 7.